This TCR beta chain was profiled in a study of OX40 agonist ivuxolimab in advanced cancers. The study, taken as a whole, reports: Relatively little clonal expansion, among the lowest observed, appeared in partial responders at 0.1-3.0 mg/kg. Researchers did not establish what antigens the expanded peripheral T cells target.

Generated by immunoSEQ multiplex PCR, the TCRdb table keeps only in-frame clones and is missing some. In the table there are 97,000 or so clones, 90% of which are singletons. Comments on this clone: Its antigen is still unknown.

CDR3 length equals 18 residues. Losses at the gene ends were 5 bases for V and 0 bases for J; bases not matched to a gene: 15. Germline V gene lookup returns CDR1 SEHNR and CDR2 FQNEAQ (reference sequence). At cycle 4 day 1, cycle 7 day 1, and baseline, blood was sampled. The J gene is TRBJ1-1, the V gene TRBV7-9, with 7 nucleotides matching TRBD1. This material consisted of CD4+ or CD8+ T cells sorted from blood, taken in a trial of the OX40 agonist ivuxolimab. The source of this sequence is an adult with an advanced solid tumor such as melanoma, head and neck, liver or kidney cancer. CDR3 nucleotides: TGTGCCAGCAGCCCAAGTTTGCGGGACAGCCCGTTGAACACTGAAGCTTTCTTT. This sequence encodes CASSPSLRDSPLNTEAFF.